Listed below are T cell receptor beta chains from one sample, sequenced in a study of cytotoxic CD8 clonotypes in ibrutinib-treated CLL. Only in-frame clones appear in the TCRdb table, and some are missing; sequencing was by immunoSEQ multiplex PCR. Here the sample spans roughly 250,000 clones, 70% being singletons. The starting material was PBMCs, obtained after 24 months of ibrutinib treatment. These receptors all come from a human donor with chronic lymphocytic leukemia. The CDR3 runs from the conserved cysteine through the conserved F or W. D genes are given only for firm matches. Expanded clones get a size class; other rows say once, few or many, or leave the size out.

clone_size: once
v_call: TRBV7-3
d_call: TRBD1
j_call: TRBJ2-3
cdr3_nt: TGTGCCAGCAGCTTAAATTCGGGACAGACCGGAGATACGCAGTATTTT
cdr3_aa: CASSLNSGQTGDTQYF

clone_size: NA
v_call: TRBV5-1
d_call: NA
j_call: TRBJ1-1
cdr3_nt: TGCGCCAGCAGCTTCCAACAGGTGAACACTGAAGCTTTCTTT
cdr3_aa: CASSFQQVNTEAFF

clone_size: few
v_call: TRBV9
d_call: NA
j_call: TRBJ1-2
cdr3_nt: TGTGCCAGCAGCGTATCGGAAGGCAGGGGAAACTATGGCTACACCTTC
cdr3_aa: CASSVSEGRGNYGYTF

clone_size: NA
v_call: TRBV7-9
d_call: NA
j_call: TRBJ1-3
cdr3_nt: TGTGCCAGCAGCTTAACCGCGGCTGGAAACACCATATATTTT
cdr3_aa: CASSLTAAGNTIYF

clone_size: NA
v_call: TRBV28
d_call: TRBD2
j_call: TRBJ2-7
cdr3_nt: TGTGCCAGCAGTTTCTTAGCGGGAGGTTTTTACGAGCAGTACTTC
cdr3_aa: CASSFLAGGFYEQYF

clone_size: few
v_call: TRBV7-9
d_call: NA
j_call: TRBJ2-7
cdr3_nt: TGTGCCAGCAGCTTAGTTCTAGAGACCTACGAGCAGTACTTC
cdr3_aa: CASSLVLETYEQYF

clone_size: NA
v_call: TRBV29-1
d_call: TRBD2
j_call: TRBJ2-7
cdr3_nt: TGCAGCGTTCGGGAGGGAATGGGAGGGGATTACGAGCAGTACTTC
cdr3_aa: CSVREGMGGDYEQYF

clone_size: NA
v_call: TRBV4-2
d_call: TRBD1
j_call: TRBJ1-4
cdr3_nt: TGTGCAGCAGTGGGGACAGGGGGAAAACTGTTTTTT
cdr3_aa: CAAVGTGGKLFF

clone_size: NA
v_call: TRBV9
d_call: NA
j_call: TRBJ2-1
cdr3_nt: TGTGCCAGCAGCGTAGTACTAGTCGGTGAGCAGTTCTTC
cdr3_aa: CASSVVLVGEQFF

clone_size: NA
v_call: TRBV4-2
d_call: TRBD2
j_call: TRBJ2-1
cdr3_nt: TGTGCCAGCAGCGTAAGCGGGACTAGTTATGAGCAGTTCTTC
cdr3_aa: CASSVSGTSYEQFF

clone_size: NA
v_call: TRBV2
d_call: NA
j_call: TRBJ2-3
cdr3_nt: TGTGCCACAGCAACAGATACGCAGTATTTT
cdr3_aa: CATATDTQYF

clone_size: NA
v_call: TRBV9
d_call: TRBD1
j_call: TRBJ1-1
cdr3_nt: TGTGCCAGCAGCGCCAGACAGGGTTTGAACACTGAAGCTTTCTTT
cdr3_aa: CASSARQGLNTEAFF

clone_size: NA
v_call: TRBV18
d_call: TRBD2
j_call: TRBJ2-7
cdr3_nt: TGTGCCAGCTCACGGCAAAAACCACTAGCGGGAGAAGGGCAGTACTTC
cdr3_aa: CASSRQKPLAGEGQYF

clone_size: NA
v_call: TRBV27
d_call: NA
j_call: TRBJ2-6
cdr3_nt: TGTGCCAGCAGTTTCCTCATCTCTGGGGCCAACGTCCTGACTTTC
cdr3_aa: CASSFLISGANVLTF

clone_size: NA
v_call: TRBV30
d_call: NA
j_call: TRBJ2-1
cdr3_nt: TGTGCCTGGAGTGTACACTCCTACAATGAGCAGTTCTTC
cdr3_aa: CAWSVHSYNEQFF

clone_size: NA
v_call: TRBV19
d_call: NA
j_call: TRBJ1-1
cdr3_nt: TGTGCCAGGAACGATAACAGGTTT
cdr3_aa: CARNDNRF

clone_size: NA
v_call: TRBV11-2
d_call: NA
j_call: TRBJ1-1
cdr3_nt: TGTGCCAGCAGCTTAGATCAAATCTGGGGGGGGGCTTTCTTT
cdr3_aa: CASSLDQIWGGAFF

clone_size: NA
v_call: TRBV13
d_call: NA
j_call: TRBJ2-5
cdr3_nt: TGTGCCAGCAGCTCCCCCTGGGACAATGGAGAGACCCAGTACTTC
cdr3_aa: CASSSPWDNGETQYF

clone_size: NA
v_call: TRBV6-5
d_call: TRBD2
j_call: TRBJ2-1
cdr3_nt: TGTGCCAGCAGAAGGACTAGCGGACCTTGGGAGCAGTTCTTC
cdr3_aa: CASRRTSGPWEQFF

clone_size: NA
v_call: TRBV29-1
d_call: TRBD2
j_call: TRBJ2-7
cdr3_nt: TGCAGCGTGGGGCCGGGGGGCTACGAGCAGTACTTC
cdr3_aa: CSVGPGGYEQYF

clone_size: NA
v_call: TRBV6-5
d_call: NA
j_call: TRBJ1-2
cdr3_nt: TGTGCCAGCAGTTACTCGACCACGGGAGGCTATGGCTACACCTTC
cdr3_aa: CASSYSTTGGYGYTF

clone_size: few
v_call: TRBV28
d_call: NA
j_call: TRBJ2-7
cdr3_nt: TGTGCCAGCAGCCCAATGGGGTTCCACGAGCAGTACTTC
cdr3_aa: CASSPMGFHEQYF

clone_size: NA
v_call: TRBV6-1
d_call: NA
j_call: TRBJ2-3
cdr3_nt: TGTGCCAGCAGTGATGTGCTGCAAGATACGCAGTATTTT
cdr3_aa: CASSDVLQDTQYF

clone_size: NA
v_call: TRBV7-2
d_call: NA
j_call: TRBJ2-7
cdr3_nt: TGTGCCAGCAGCCTCGCCACGTTTAGGGAGCAGTACTTC
cdr3_aa: CASSLATFREQYF

clone_size: NA
v_call: TRBV9
d_call: NA
j_call: TRBJ1-2
cdr3_nt: TGTGCCAGCAGCGTAGCTGGGCCTTCTAACTTTGGCTACACCTTC
cdr3_aa: CASSVAGPSNFGYTF

clone_size: NA
v_call: TRBV30
d_call: TRBD1
j_call: TRBJ1-2
cdr3_nt: TGTGCCTGGAGCCCAACCCGGACAGGGGCTGGAGGCTACACCTTC
cdr3_aa: CAWSPTRTGAGGYTF

clone_size: NA
v_call: TRBV18
d_call: NA
j_call: TRBJ1-1
cdr3_nt: TGTGCCAGCTCGGCAGTACAATCTGAAGCTTTCTTT
cdr3_aa: CASSAVQSEAFF

clone_size: NA
v_call: TRBV5-1
d_call: NA
j_call: TRBJ2-7
cdr3_nt: TGCGCCAGCAGCTCCGGCGGGAACGACAGAGCCTACGAGCAGTACTTC
cdr3_aa: CASSSGGNDRAYEQYF

clone_size: NA
v_call: TRBV28
d_call: NA
j_call: TRBJ1-4
cdr3_nt: TGTGCCAGCAGTTTATGGTCCGGGGGCGATGAAAAACTGTTTTTT
cdr3_aa: CASSLWSGGDEKLFF

clone_size: NA
v_call: TRBV18
d_call: NA
j_call: TRBJ2-7
cdr3_nt: TGTGCCAGCTCACCGGACAACTCCTACGAGCAGTACTTC
cdr3_aa: CASSPDNSYEQYF

clone_size: NA
v_call: TRBV7-9
d_call: NA
j_call: TRBJ2-7
cdr3_nt: TGTGCCAGCAGCCCCGCAGGGGAGCAGTACTTC
cdr3_aa: CASSPAGEQYF

clone_size: NA
v_call: TRBV10-3
d_call: NA
j_call: TRBJ2-7
cdr3_nt: TGTGCCATCAGTGACACAAGGGCCCCGCTGAGGTACGAGCAGTACTTC
cdr3_aa: CAISDTRAPLRYEQYF

clone_size: NA
v_call: TRBV5-6
d_call: TRBD1
j_call: TRBJ2-7
cdr3_nt: TGTGCCAGCAGTAGGGGAGCGACAGGGAACTACGAGCAGTACTTC
cdr3_aa: CASSRGATGNYEQYF

clone_size: NA
v_call: TRBV30
d_call: NA
j_call: TRBJ2-2
cdr3_nt: TGTGCCTGGAGTCCGGTCCACCCCACCGGGGAGCTGTTTTTT
cdr3_aa: CAWSPVHPTGELFF

clone_size: NA
v_call: TRBV4-3
d_call: TRBD1
j_call: TRBJ2-7
cdr3_nt: TGCGCCAGCAGCCAAGATTTAGGACAGGATACCTACGAGCAGTACTTC
cdr3_aa: CASSQDLGQDTYEQYF

clone_size: NA
v_call: TRBV20-1
d_call: NA
j_call: TRBJ2-1
cdr3_nt: TGCAGTGCTCCACAACTACCCGGGCAGTTCTTC
cdr3_aa: CSAPQLPGQFF

clone_size: NA
v_call: TRBV9
d_call: NA
j_call: TRBJ2-3
cdr3_nt: TGTGCCAGCAGTGACAGGATAAGCACAGATACGCAGTATTTT
cdr3_aa: CASSDRISTDTQYF

clone_size: NA
v_call: TRBV7-2
d_call: NA
j_call: TRBJ2-7
cdr3_nt: TGTGCCAGCAGCTTAGGGACAACCTATTCCTACGAGCAGTACTTC
cdr3_aa: CASSLGTTYSYEQYF

clone_size: NA
v_call: TRBV18
d_call: NA
j_call: TRBJ1-4
cdr3_nt: TGTGCCAGCTCCGGCAATACTAATGAAAAACTGTTTTTT
cdr3_aa: CASSGNTNEKLFF

clone_size: NA
v_call: TRBV10-3
d_call: NA
j_call: TRBJ2-1
cdr3_nt: TGTGCCATCAGGGAGGGGCCTGGGAATGAGCAGTTCTTC
cdr3_aa: CAIREGPGNEQFF

clone_size: NA
v_call: TRBV11-3
d_call: TRBD1
j_call: TRBJ2-5
cdr3_nt: TGTGCCAGCAGCTTGGGACAGGGATACCAAGAGACCCAGTACTTC
cdr3_aa: CASSLGQGYQETQYF

clone_size: NA
v_call: TRBV5-1
d_call: NA
j_call: TRBJ1-1
cdr3_nt: TGCGCCAGCAGCTTGGGGCCAGGTCGCACTGAAGCTTTCTTT
cdr3_aa: CASSLGPGRTEAFF

clone_size: NA
v_call: TRBV18
d_call: TRBD1
j_call: TRBJ1-3
cdr3_nt: TGTGCCAGCTCACCAAGGGGGCTCTCTGGAAACACCATATATTTT
cdr3_aa: CASSPRGLSGNTIYF

clone_size: NA
v_call: TRBV18
d_call: TRBD1
j_call: TRBJ1-4
cdr3_nt: TGTGCCAGCTCAGACAGGGTAAATGAAAAACTGTTTTTT
cdr3_aa: CASSDRVNEKLFF

clone_size: few
v_call: TRBV5-1
d_call: NA
j_call: TRBJ2-1
cdr3_nt: TGCGCCAGCAGCTTCGGGGACTCGTTATACAATGAGCAGTTCTTC
cdr3_aa: CASSFGDSLYNEQFF

clone_size: NA
v_call: TRBV25-1
d_call: NA
j_call: TRBJ1-4
cdr3_nt: TGTGCCAGCAGTGAACCCGGGGGTTGGGAAAAACTGTTTTTT
cdr3_aa: CASSEPGGWEKLFF

clone_size: NA
v_call: TRBV27
d_call: NA
j_call: TRBJ2-7
cdr3_nt: TGTGCCAGCAGTTGGGGACCATGGGGCGAGCAGTACTTC
cdr3_aa: CASSWGPWGEQYF

clone_size: NA
v_call: TRBV15
d_call: NA
j_call: TRBJ2-7
cdr3_nt: TGTGCCACCAGCAGAGATGCCGGGGGCGCCTACGAGCAGTACTTC
cdr3_aa: CATSRDAGGAYEQYF

clone_size: NA
v_call: TRBV18
d_call: TRBD1
j_call: TRBJ1-5
cdr3_nt: TGTGCCAGCTCACCGACCGGGACAGCTAGCAATCAGCCCCAGCATTTT
cdr3_aa: CASSPTGTASNQPQHF

clone_size: NA
v_call: TRBV7-9
d_call: NA
j_call: TRBJ2-7
cdr3_nt: TGTGCCAGCAGCTTAGGCCCCGGGAACGAGCAGTACTTC
cdr3_aa: CASSLGPGNEQYF

clone_size: few
v_call: TRBV6-5
d_call: NA
j_call: TRBJ2-7
cdr3_nt: TGTGCCAGCAGTTACTCGGTGATGGAGGGTGTCGACGAGCAGTACTTC
cdr3_aa: CASSYSVMEGVDEQYF

clone_size: once
v_call: TRBV18
d_call: NA
j_call: TRBJ1-4
cdr3_nt: TGTGCCAGCTCACCATCACAGGGCGGGAAAGAAAAACTGTTTTTT
cdr3_aa: CASSPSQGGKEKLFF

clone_size: few
v_call: TRBV7-3
d_call: NA
j_call: TRBJ2-5
cdr3_nt: TGTGCCAGCAGCTTAACCGGTGGGGGCGGAGAGACCCAGTACTTC
cdr3_aa: CASSLTGGGGETQYF

clone_size: NA
v_call: TRBV7-9
d_call: TRBD1
j_call: TRBJ2-3
cdr3_nt: TGTGCCAGCAGCTTGGATACCGGGACAGGGGGCGGACCGCAGTATTTT
cdr3_aa: CASSLDTGTGGGPQYF

clone_size: NA
v_call: TRBV27
d_call: NA
j_call: TRBJ1-2
cdr3_nt: TGTGCCAGCAGTCCAGCCGCACCGGGACACTATGGCTACACCTTC
cdr3_aa: CASSPAAPGHYGYTF